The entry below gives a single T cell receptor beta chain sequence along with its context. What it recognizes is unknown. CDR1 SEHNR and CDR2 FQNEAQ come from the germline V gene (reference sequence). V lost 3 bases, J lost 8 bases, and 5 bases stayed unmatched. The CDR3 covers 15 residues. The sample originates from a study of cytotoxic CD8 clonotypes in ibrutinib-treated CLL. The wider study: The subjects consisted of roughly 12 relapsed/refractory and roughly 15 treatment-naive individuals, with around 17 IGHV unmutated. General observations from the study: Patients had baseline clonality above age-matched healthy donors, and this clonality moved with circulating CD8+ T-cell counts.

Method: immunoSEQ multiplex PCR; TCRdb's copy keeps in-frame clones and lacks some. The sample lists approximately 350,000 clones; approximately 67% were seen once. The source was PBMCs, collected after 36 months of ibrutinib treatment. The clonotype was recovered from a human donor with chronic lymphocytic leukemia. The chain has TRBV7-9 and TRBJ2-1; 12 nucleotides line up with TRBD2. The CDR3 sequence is CASSFPSGGAYEQFF. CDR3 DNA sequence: TGTGCCAGCAGCTTCCCTAGCGGGGGGGCCTATGAGCAGTTCTTC.